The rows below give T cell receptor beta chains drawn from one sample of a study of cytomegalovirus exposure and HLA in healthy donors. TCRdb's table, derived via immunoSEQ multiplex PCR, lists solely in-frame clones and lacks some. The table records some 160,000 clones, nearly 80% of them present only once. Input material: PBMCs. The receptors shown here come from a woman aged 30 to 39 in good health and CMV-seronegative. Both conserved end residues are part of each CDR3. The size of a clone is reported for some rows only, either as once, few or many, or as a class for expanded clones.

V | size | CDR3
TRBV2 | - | CASSPRSGNLDGTQYF
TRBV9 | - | CASSVGGGLQETQYF
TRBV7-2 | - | CASSSYRDIEQFF
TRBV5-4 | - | CASSFRTASSGANVLTF
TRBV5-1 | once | CASSLGNRGLGTEAFF
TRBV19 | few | CASSIVSRAWVSSGANVLTF
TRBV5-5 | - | CASSFGVLNTEAFF
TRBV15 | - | CATSREELEADTQYF
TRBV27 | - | CASSLSRPHRGNSPLHF
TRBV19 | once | CASSLRQGARSREAFF
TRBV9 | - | CASSVGALANQETQYF
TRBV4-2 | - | CASSQEWEGGYGYTF
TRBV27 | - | CASSPGTGFEQYF
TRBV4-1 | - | CASSLWEISESGNTIYF
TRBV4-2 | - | CASSHPAMVGGGIGELFF
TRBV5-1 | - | CASSSDTSSGGLMGTKNIQYF
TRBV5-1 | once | CASSLATGIGYEQYF
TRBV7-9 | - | CASSLGQGVQYF
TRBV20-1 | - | CSRQSNTEAFF
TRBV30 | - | CAWSENRVGGYTF
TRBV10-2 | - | CASSEGRNTEAFF
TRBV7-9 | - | CASSLRGSDTQYF
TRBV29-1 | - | CSVGGTSTYEQYF
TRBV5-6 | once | CASSSPGAYEQYF
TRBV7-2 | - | CASSTGTSGGDTQYF
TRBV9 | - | CASSVALGQGISYNEQFF
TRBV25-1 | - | CATRTGEYNEQFF
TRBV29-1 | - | CSVVPNGAQETQYF
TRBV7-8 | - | CASSKDNRGFNQPQHF
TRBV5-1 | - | CASSPPGETEAFF
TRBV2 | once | CASSEALGGGPRNIQYF
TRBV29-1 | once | CSVGQGVYGYTF
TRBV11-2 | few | CASSSYMGAQYF